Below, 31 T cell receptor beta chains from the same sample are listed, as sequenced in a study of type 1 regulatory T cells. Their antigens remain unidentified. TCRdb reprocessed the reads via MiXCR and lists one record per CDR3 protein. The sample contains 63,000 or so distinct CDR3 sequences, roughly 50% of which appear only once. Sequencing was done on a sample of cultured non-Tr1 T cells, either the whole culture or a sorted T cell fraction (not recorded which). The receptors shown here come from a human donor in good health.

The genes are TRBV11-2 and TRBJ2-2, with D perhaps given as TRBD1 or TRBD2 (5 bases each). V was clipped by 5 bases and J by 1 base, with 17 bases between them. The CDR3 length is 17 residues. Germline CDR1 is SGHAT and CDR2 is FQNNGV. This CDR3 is CASSTLRGRVNTGELFF. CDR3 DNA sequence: TGTGCCAGCAGCACCCTTCGGGGACGGGTGAACACCGGGGAGCTGTTTTTT. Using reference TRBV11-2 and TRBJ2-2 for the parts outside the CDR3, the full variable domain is EAGVAQSPRYKIIEKRQSVAFWCNPISGHATLYWYQQILGQGPKLLIQFQNNGVVDDSQLPKDRFSAERLKGVDSTLKIQPAKLEDSAVYLCASSTLRGRVNTGELFFGEGSRLTVL.

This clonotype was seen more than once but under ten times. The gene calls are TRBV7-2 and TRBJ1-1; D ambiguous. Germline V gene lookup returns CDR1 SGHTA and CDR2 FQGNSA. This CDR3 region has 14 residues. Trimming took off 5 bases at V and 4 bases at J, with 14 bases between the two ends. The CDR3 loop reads CASSPNHGSTEAFF. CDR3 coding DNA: TGTGCCAGCAGCCCCAACCACGGGAGCACTGAAGCTTTCTTT. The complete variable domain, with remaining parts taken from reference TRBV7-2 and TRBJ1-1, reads GAGVSQSPSNKVTEKGKDVELRCDPISGHTALYWYRQSLGQGLEFLIYFQGNSAPDKSGLPSDRFSAERTGGSVSTLTIQRTQQEDSAVYLCASSPNHGSTEAFFGQGTRLTVV.

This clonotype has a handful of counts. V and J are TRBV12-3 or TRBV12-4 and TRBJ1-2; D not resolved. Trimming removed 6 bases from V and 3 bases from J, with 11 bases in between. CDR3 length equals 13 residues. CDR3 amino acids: CASSSDGHYGYTF. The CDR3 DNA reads TGTGCCAGCAGCTCCGACGGACACTATGGCTACACCTTC.

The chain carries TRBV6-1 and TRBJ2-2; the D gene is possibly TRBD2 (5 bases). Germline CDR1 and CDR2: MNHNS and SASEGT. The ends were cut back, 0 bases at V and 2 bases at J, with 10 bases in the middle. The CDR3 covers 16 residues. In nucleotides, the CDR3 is TGTGCCAGCAGTGAAGCGGAGGCCGCCAACACCGGGGAGCTGTTTTTT. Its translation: CASSEAEAANTGELFF.

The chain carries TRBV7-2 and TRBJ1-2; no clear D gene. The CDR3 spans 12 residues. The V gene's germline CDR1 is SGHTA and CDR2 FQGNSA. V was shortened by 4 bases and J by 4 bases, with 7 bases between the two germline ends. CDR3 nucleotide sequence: TGTGCCAGCAGCTCAAGCACCTATGGCTACACCTTC. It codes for CASSSSTYGYTF.

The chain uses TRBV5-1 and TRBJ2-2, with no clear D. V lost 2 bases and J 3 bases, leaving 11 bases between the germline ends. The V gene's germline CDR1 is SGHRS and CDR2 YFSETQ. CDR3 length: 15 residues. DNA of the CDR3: TGCGCCAGCAGCTTAGACATACCATACACCGGGGAGCTGTTTTTT. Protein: CASSLDIPYTGELFF.

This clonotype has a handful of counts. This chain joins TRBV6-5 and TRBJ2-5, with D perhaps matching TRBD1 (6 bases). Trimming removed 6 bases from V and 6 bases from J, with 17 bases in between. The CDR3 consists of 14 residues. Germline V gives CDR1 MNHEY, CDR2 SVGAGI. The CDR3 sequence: CASRSQGSAKTQYF. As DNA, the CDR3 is TGTGCCAGCAGGTCACAGGGTAGTGCGAAGACCCAGTACTTC.

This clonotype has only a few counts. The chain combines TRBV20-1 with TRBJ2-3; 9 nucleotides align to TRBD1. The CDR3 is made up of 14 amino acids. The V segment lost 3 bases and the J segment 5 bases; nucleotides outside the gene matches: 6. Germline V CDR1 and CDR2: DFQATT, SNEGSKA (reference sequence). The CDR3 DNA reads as TGCAGTGCTAGGGGGACAGGGAAGGGAGATACGCAGTATTTT. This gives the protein CSARGTGKGDTQYF.

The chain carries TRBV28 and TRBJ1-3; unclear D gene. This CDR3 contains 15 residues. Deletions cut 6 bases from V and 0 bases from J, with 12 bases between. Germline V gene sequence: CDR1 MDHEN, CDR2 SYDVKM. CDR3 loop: CASSQRPGSGNTIYF. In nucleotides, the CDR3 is TGTGCCAGCAGCCAAAGGCCGGGCTCTGGAAACACCATATATTTT.

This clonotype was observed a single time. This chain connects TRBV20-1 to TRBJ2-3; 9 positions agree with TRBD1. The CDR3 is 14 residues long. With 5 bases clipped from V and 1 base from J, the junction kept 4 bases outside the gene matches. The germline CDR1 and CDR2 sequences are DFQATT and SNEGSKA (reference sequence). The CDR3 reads CSARRTGGTDTQYF. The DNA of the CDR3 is TGCAGTGCTCGAAGGACAGGGGGCACAGATACGCAGTATTTT.

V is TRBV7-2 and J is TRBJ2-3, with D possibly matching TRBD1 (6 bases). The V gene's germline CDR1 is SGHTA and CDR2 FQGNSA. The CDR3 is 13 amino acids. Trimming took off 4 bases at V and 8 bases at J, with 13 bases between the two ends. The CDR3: CASSSETGATQYF. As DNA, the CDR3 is TGTGCCAGCAGCTCGGAGACAGGAGCTACGCAGTATTTT.

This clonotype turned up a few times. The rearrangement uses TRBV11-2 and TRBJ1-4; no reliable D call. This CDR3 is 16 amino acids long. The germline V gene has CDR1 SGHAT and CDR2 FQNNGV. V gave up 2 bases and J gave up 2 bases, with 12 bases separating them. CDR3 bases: TGTGCCAGCAGCTTAACACTAGGTCAGACTAATGAAAAACTGTTTTTT. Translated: CASSLTLGQTNEKLFF.

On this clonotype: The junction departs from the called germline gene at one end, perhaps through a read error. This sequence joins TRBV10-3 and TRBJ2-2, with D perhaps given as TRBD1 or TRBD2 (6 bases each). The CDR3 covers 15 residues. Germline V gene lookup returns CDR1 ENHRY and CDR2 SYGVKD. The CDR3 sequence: CAISASGVDSGGLFF. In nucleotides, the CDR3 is TGTGCCATCAGTGCTTCAGGGGTCGACTCCGGGGGGCTGTTTTTT.

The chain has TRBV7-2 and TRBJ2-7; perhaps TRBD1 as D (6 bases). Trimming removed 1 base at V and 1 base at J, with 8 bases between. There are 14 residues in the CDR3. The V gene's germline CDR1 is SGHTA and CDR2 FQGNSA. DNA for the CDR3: TGTGCCAGCAGCTTAGGCAGGGGTTCCTACGAGCAGTACTTC. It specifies CASSLGRGSYEQYF. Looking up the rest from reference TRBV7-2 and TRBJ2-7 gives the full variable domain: GAGVSQSPSNKVTEKGKDVELRCDPISGHTALYWYRQSLGQGLEFLIYFQGNSAPDKSGLPSDRFSAERTGGSVSTLTIQRTQQEDSAVYLCASSLGRGSYEQYFGPGTRLTVT.

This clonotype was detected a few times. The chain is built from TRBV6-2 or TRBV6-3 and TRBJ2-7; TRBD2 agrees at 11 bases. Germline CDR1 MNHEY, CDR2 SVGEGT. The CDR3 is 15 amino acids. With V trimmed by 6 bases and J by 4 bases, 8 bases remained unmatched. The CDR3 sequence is CASRAGTSGFYEQYF. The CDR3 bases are TGTGCCAGCAGGGCCGGGACTAGCGGTTTTTACGAGCAGTACTTC.

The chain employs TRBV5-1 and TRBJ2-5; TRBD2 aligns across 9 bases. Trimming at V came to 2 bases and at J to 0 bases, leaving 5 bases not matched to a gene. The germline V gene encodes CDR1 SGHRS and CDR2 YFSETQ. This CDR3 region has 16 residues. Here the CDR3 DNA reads TGCGCCAGCAGCTTATCCTCTAGCGGGGACCAAGAGACCCAGTACTTC. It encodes CASSLSSSGDQETQYF.

CDR3 loop: CASSRDRDFGTQYF. The CDR3 nucleotides are TGTGCCAGCAGCCGGGACAGGGATTTTGGGACCCAGTACTTC. The chain combines TRBV7-2 with TRBJ2-5; 9 bases line up with TRBD1. This CDR3 is built from 14 residues. The germline V gene has CDR1 SGHTA and CDR2 FQGNSA. V trimming: 5 bases; J trimming: 7 bases; junction bases outside the gene matches: 8. The complete variable domain, with remaining parts taken from reference TRBV7-2 and TRBJ2-5, reads GAGVSQSPSNKVTEKGKDVELRCDPISGHTALYWYRQSLGQGLEFLIYFQGNSAPDKSGLPSDRFSAERTGGSVSTLTIQRTQQEDSAVYLCASSRDRDFGTQYFGPGTRLLVL.

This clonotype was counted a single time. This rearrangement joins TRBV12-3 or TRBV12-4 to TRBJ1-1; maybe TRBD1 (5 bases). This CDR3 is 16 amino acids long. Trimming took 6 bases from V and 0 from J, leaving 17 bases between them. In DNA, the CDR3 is TGTGCCAGCAGCCGTGGGGGGGGAGAGATGAACACTGAAGCTTTCTTT. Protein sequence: CASSRGGGEMNTEAFF.

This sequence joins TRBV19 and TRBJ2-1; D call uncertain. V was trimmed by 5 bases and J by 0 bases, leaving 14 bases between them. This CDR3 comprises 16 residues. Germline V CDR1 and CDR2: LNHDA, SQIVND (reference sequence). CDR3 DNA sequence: TGTGCCAGTAGTCCCAACAGCCTTAGCTCCTACAATGAGCAGTTCTTC. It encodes CASSPNSLSSYNEQFF.

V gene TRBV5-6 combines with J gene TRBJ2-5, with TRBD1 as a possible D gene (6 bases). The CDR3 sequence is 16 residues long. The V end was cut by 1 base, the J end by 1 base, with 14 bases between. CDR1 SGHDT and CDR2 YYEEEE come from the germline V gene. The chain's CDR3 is CASSLWGRTFQETQYF. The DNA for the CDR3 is TGTGCCAGCAGCTTGTGGGGGCGAACCTTCCAAGAGACCCAGTACTTC.

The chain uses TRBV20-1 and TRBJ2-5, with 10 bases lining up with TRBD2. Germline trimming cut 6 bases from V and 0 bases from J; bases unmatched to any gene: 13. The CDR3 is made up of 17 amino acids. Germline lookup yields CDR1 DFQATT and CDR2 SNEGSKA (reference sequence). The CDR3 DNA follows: TGCAGTGCCGAGGGGCTAGCGGGGGAGGCCTACCAAGAGACCCAGTACTTC. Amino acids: CSAEGLAGEAYQETQYF.

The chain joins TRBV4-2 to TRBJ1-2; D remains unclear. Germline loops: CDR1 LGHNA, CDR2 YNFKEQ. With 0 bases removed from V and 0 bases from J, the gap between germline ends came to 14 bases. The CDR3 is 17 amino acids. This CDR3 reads CASSQELETDSNYGYTF. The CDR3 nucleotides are TGTGCCAGCAGCCAAGAGTTAGAGACGGATTCTAACTATGGCTACACCTTC.

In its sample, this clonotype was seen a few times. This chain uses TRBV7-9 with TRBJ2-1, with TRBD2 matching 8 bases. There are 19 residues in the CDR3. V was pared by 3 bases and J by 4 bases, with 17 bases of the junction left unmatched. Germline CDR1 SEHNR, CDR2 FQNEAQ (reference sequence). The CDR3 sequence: CASSFFSGMGGGHYNEQFF. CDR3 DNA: TGTGCCAGCAGCTTTTTCTCCGGGATGGGCGGGGGGCATTACAATGAGCAGTTCTTC.

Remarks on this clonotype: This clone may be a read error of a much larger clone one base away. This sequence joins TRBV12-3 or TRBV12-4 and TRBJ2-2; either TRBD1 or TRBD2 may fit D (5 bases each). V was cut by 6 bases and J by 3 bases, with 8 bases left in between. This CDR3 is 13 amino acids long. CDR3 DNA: TGTGCCAGCAGGCTGGGGGACACCGGGGAGCTGTTTTTT. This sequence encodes CASRLGDTGELFF.

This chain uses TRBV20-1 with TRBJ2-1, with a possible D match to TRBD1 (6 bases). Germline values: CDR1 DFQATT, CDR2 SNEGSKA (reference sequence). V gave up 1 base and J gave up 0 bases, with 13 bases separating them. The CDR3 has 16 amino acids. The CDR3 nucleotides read TGCAGTGCTAGAGTCCCGGACAGTAGCTCCTACAATGAGCAGTTCTTC. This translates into CSARVPDSSSYNEQFF.

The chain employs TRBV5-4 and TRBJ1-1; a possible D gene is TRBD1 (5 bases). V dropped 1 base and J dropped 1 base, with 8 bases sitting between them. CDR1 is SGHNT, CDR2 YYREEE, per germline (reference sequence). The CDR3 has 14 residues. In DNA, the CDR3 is TGTGCCAGCAGCTTGTCTGGGGGGAACACTGAAGCTTTCTTT. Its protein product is CASSLSGGNTEAFF.

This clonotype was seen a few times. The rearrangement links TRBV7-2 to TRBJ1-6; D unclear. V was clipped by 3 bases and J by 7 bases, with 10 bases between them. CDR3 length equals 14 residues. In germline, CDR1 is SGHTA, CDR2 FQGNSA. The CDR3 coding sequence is TGTGCCAGCAGCTTGCGGGCGTTGAATTCACCCCTCCACTTT. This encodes CASSLRALNSPLHF.

The CDR3 DNA reads as TGCAGTGCTAGCCCGACTAGCCGAGCCTACAATGAGCAGTTCTTC. Protein product: CSASPTSRAYNEQFF. The chain recombines TRBV20-1 with TRBJ2-1; TRBD2 aligns across 7 bases. The germline CDR1 and CDR2 sequences are DFQATT and SNEGSKA (reference sequence). This CDR3 is 15 amino acids long. The ends lost 3 bases at V and 2 bases at J; junction bases unmatched: 7.

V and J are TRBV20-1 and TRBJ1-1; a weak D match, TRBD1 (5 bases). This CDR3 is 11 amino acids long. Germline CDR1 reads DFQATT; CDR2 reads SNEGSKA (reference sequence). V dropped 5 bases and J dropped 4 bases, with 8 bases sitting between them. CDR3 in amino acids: CSASQATEAFF. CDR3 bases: TGCAGTGCTTCACAGGCCACTGAAGCTTTCTTT.

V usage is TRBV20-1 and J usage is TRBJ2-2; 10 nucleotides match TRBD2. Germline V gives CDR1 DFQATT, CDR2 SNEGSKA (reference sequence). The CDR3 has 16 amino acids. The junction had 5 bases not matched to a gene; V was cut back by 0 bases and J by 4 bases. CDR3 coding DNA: TGCAGTGCTAGAGATTGGGCTAGCGGGAGCACCGGGGAGCTGTTTTTT. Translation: CSARDWASGSTGELFF.

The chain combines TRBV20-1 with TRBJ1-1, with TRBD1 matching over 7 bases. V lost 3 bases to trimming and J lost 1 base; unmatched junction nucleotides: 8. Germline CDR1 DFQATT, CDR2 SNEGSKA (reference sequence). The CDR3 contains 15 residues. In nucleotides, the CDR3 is TGCAGTGCTAGGAGACAGGGCGGCGCGAACACTGAAGCTTTCTTT. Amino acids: CSARRQGGANTEAFF.